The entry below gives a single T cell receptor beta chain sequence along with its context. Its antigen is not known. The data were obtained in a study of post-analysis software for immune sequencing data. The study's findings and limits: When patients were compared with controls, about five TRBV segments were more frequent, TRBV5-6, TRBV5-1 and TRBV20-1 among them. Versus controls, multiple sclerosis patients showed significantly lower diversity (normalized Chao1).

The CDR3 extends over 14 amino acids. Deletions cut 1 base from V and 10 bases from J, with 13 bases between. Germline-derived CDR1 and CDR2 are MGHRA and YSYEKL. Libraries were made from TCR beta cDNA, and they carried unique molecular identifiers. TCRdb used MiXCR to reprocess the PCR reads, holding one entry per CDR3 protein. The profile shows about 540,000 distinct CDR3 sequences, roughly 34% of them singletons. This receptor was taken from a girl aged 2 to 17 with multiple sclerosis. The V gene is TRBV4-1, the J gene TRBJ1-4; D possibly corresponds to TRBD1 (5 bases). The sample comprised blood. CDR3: CASSQARQGGKLFF. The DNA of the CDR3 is TGCGCCAGCAGCCAAGCCCGGCAGGGAGGAAAACTGTTTTTT.